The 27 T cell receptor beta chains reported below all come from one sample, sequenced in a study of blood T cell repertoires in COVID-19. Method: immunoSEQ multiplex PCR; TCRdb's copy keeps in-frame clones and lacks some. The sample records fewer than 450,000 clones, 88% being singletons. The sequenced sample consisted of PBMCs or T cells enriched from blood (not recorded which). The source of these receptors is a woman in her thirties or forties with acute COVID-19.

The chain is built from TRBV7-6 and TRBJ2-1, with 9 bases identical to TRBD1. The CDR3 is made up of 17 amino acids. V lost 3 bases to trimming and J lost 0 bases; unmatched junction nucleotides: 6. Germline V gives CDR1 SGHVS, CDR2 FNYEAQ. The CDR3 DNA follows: TGTGCCAGCAGCTTCGGGACAGGGCAGATCTCCTACAATGAGCAGTTCTTC. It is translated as CASSFGTGQISYNEQFF.

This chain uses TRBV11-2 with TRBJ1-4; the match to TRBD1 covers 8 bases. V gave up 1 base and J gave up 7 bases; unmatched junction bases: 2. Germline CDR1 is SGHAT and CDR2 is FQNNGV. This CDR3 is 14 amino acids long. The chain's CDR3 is CASSLAGGGEKLFF. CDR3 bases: TGTGCCAGCAGCTTAGCAGGGGGCGGTGAAAAACTGTTTTTT. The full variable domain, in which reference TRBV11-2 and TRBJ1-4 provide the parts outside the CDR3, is EAGVAQSPRYKIIEKRQSVAFWCNPISGHATLYWYQQILGQGPKLLIQFQNNGVVDDSQLPKDRFSAERLKGVDSTLKIQPAKLEDSAVYLCASSLAGGGEKLFFGSGTQLSVL.

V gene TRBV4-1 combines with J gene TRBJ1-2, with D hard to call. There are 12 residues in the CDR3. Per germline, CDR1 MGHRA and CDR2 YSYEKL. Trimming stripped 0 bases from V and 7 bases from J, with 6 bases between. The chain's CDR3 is CASSQDFSGYTF. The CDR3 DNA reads TGCGCCAGCAGCCAAGATTTTAGTGGCTACACCTTC.

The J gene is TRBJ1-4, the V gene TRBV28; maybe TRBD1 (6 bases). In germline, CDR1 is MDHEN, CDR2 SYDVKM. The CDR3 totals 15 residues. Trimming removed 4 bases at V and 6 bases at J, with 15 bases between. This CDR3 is CASSSPGAGYEKLFF. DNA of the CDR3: TGTGCCAGCAGTTCTCCAGGGGCTGGTTATGAAAAACTGTTTTTT. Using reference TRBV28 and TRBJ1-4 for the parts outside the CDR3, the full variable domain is DVKVTQSSRYLVKRTGEKVFLECVQDMDHENMFWYRQDPGLGLRLIYFSYDVKMKEKGDIPEGYSVSREKKERFSLILESASTNQTSMYLCASSSPGAGYEKLFFGSGTQLSVL.

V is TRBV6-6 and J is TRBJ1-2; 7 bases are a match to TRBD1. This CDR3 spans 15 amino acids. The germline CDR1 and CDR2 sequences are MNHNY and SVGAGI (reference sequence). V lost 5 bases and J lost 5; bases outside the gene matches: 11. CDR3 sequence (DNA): TGTGCCAGCAGTCGTGGGACAGTGAGTCGATATGGCTACACCTTC. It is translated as CASSRGTVSRYGYTF.

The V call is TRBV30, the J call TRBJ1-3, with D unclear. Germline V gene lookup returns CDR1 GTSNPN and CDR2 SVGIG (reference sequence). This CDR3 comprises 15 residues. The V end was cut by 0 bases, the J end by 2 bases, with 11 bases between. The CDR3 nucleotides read TGTGCCTGGAGTGTAGCAGGTTTCGCTGGAAACACCATATATTTT. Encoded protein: CAWSVAGFAGNTIYF.

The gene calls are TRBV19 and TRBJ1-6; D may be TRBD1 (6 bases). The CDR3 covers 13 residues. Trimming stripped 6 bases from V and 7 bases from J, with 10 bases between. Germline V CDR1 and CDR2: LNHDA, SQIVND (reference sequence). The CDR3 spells CASRRTVNSPLHF. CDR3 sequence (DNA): TGTGCCAGTAGGCGGACAGTGAATTCACCCCTCCACTTT.

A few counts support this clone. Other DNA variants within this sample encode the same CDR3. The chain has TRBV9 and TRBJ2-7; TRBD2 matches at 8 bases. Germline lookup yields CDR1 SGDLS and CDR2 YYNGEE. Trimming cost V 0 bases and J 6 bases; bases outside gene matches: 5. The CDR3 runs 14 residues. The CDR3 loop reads CASSVGTSGGEQYF. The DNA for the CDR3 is TGTGCCAGCAGCGTAGGAACTAGCGGTGGCGAGCAGTACTTC.

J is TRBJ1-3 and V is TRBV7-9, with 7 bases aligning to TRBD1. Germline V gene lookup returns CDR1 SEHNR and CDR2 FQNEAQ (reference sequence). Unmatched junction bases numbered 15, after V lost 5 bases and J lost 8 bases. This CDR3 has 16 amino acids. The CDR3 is CASSPRQGLNRDTIYF. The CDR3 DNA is TGTGCCAGCAGCCCCCGACAGGGACTGAATAGGGACACCATATATTTT.

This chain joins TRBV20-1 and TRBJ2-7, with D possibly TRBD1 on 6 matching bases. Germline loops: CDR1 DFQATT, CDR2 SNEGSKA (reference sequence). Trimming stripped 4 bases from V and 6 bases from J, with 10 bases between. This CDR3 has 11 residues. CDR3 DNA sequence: TGCAGTGCTAACAGGGAATCCGAGCAGTACTTC. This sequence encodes CSANRESEQYF.

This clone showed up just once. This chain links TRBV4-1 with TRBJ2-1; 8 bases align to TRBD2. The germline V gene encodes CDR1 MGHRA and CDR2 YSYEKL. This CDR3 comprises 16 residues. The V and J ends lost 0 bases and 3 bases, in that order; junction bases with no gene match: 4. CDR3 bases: TGCGCCAGCAGCCAAGAGATAACTAGCGGCTACAATGAGCAGTTCTTC. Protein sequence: CASSQEITSGYNEQFF.

As DNA, the CDR3 is TGTGCCAGCAAGGGGTGGGAGGGAGGTAATTCACCCCTCCACTTT. It yields the protein CASKGWEGGNSPLHF. The chain recombines TRBV6-6 with TRBJ1-6; a possible D gene is TRBD1 (5 bases). The CDR3 covers 15 residues. V was clipped by 7 bases and J by 6 bases, with 16 bases between them. CDR1 and CDR2 from the germline V gene are MNHNY and SVGAGI (reference sequence).

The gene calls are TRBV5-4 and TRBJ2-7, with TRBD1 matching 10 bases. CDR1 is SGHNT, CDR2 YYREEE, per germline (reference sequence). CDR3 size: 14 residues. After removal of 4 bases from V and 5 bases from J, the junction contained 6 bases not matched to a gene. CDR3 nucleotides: TGTGCCAGCAGCCGGGACAGGGGATATGACGAGCAGTACTTC. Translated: CASSRDRGYDEQYF.

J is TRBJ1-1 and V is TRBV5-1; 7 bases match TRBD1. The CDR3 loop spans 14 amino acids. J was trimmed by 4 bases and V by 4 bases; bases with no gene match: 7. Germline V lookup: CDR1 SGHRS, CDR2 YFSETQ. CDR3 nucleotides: TGCGCCAGCAGCGACGACAGGGCCCCCACTGAAGCTTTCTTT. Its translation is CASSDDRAPTEAFF.

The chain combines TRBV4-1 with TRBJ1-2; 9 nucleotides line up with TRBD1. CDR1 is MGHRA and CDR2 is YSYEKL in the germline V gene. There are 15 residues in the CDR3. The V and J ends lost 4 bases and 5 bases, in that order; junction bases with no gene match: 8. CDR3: CASSPRTGAGYGYTF. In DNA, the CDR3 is TGCGCCAGCAGCCCGCGGACAGGGGCTGGTTATGGCTACACCTTC.

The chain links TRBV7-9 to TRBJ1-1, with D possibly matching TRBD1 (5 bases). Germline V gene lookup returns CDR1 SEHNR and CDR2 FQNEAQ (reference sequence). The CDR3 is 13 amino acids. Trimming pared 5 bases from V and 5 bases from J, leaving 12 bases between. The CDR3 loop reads CASSPPGKTEAFF. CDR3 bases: TGTGCCAGCAGCCCCCCAGGGAAGACTGAAGCTTTCTTT. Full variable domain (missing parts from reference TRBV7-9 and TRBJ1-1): DTGVSQNPRHKITKRGQNVTFRCDPISEHNRLYWYRQTLGQGPEFLTYFQNEAQLEKSRLLSDRFSAERPKGSFSTLEIQRTEQGDSAMYLCASSPPGKTEAFFGQGTRLTVV.

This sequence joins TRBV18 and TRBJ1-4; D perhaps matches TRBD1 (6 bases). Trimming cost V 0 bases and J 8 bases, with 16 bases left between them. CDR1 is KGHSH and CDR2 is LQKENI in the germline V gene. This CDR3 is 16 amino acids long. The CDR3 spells CASSPPEKPGHEKLFF. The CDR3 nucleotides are TGTGCCAGCTCACCACCGGAGAAACCGGGACACGAAAAACTGTTTTTT.

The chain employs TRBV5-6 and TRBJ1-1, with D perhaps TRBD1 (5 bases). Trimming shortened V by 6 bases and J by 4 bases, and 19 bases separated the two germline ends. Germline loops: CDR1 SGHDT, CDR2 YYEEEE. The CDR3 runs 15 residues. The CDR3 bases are TGTGCCAGCACTCTGGGGCCGCGCTCGGGCACTGAAGCTTTCTTT. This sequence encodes CASTLGPRSGTEAFF.

The CDR3 sequence: CAISESSSGVYEQYF. The DNA for the CDR3 is TGTGCCATCAGTGAGTCGAGTAGCGGGGTCTACGAGCAGTACTTC. The chain has TRBV10-3 and TRBJ2-7; 8 bases map to TRBD2. CDR1 and CDR2 (germline): ENHRY, SYGVKD. The CDR3 loop spans 15 amino acids. V dropped 0 bases and J dropped 3; count of bases not matched to a gene: 4.

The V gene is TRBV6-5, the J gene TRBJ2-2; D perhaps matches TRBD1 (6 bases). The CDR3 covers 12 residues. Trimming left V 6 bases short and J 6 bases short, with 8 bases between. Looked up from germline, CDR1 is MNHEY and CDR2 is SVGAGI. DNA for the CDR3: TGTGCCAGCAGCAACAGGGCCGGGGAGCTGTTTTTT. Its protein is CASSNRAGELFF.

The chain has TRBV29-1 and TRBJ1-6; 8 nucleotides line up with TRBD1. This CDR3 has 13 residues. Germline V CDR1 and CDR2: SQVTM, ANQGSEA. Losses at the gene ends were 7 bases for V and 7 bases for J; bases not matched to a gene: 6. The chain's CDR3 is CSASTGENSPLHF. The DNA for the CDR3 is TGCAGCGCCTCGACAGGGGAGAATTCACCCCTCCACTTT.

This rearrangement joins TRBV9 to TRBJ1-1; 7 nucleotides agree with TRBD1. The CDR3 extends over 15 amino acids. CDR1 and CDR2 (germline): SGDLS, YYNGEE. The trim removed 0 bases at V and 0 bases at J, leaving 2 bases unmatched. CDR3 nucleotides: TGTGCCAGCAGCGTAGATGGGACAGTGAACACTGAAGCTTTCTTT. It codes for CASSVDGTVNTEAFF.

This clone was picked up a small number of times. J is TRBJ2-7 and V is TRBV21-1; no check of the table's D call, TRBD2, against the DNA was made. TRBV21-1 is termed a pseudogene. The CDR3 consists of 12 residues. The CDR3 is CASSTWTHEQYF. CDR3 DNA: TGTGCCAGCAGCACCTGGACTCACGAGCAGTACTTC.

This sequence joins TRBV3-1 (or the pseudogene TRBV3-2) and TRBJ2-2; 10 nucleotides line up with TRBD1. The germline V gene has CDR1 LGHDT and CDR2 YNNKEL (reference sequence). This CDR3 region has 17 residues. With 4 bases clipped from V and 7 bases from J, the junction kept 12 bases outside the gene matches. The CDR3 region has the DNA TGTGCCAGCAGCCCAAGACAGGGGGCGCCCCGGGGCGGGGAGCTGTTTTTT. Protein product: CASSPRQGAPRGGELFF.

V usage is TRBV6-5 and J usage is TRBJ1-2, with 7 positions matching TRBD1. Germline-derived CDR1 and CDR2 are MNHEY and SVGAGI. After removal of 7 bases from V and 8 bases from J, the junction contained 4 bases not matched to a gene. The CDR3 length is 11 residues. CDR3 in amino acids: CASNRGDGYTF. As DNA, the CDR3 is TGTGCCAGCAACAGGGGAGACGGCTACACCTTC.

The CDR3 DNA is TGTGCCAGCTCCCCTGGGACAGGGGGAGCGGCCAACTATGGCTACACCTTC. This gives the protein CASSPGTGGAANYGYTF. This rearrangement joins TRBV18 to TRBJ1-2, with 11 nucleotides matching TRBD1. Germline loops: CDR1 KGHSH, CDR2 LQKENI. The CDR3 loop spans 17 amino acids. The V segment lost 6 bases and the J segment 2 bases; nucleotides outside the gene matches: 11.

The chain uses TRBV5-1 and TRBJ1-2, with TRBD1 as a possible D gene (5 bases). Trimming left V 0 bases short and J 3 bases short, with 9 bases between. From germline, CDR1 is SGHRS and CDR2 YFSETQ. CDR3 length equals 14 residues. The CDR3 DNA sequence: TGCGCCAGCAGCTTGGATCTAGGGGACTATGGCTACACCTTC. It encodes CASSLDLGDYGYTF.